This T cell receptor beta chain was captured by sequencing in a study of T cell repertoires in cytomegalovirus infection. Study-level background: Public signatures in TCR beta pointed to CMV infection and matching HLA type.

V was clipped by 6 bases and J by 3 bases, with 14 bases between them. This CDR3 spans 15 amino acids. In germline, CDR1 is MDHEN, CDR2 SYDVKM. This clonotype was counted ten times or more. Antigen: not known. Study findings and constraints: Within the response measured ex vivo, HLA-C-restricted CMV-specific TCR beta clonotypes were dominant. CMV carriers with the relevant HLA were identified by cumulative public TCR beta family frequency.

MiXCR, applied by TCRdb to the reads, yields one record per CDR3 protein. The sample contains 200,000 to 300,000 distinct CDR3 sequences, approximately 14% of which appear only once. The chain has TRBV28 and TRBJ2-2, with D maybe TRBD1 (6 bases). This TCR derives from a human donor in good health (CMV status not recorded). Some clones in this sample may be carry-over from other donors' samples. The sequencing sample was made of PBMCs. CDR3 loop: CASSRQDLDTGELFF. The CDR3 bases are TGTGCCAGCAGCCGACAGGATTTGGACACCGGGGAGCTGTTTTTT.